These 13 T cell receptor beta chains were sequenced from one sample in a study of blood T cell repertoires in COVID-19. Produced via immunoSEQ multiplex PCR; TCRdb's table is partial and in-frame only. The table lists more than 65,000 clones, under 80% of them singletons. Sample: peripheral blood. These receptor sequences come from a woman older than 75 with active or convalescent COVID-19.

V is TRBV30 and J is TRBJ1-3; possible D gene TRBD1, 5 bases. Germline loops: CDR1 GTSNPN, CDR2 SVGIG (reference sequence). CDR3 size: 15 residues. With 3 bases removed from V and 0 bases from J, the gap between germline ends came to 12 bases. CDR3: CAWREGTYSGNTIYF. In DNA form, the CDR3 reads TGTGCCTGGAGGGAAGGGACTTACTCTGGAAACACCATATATTTT.

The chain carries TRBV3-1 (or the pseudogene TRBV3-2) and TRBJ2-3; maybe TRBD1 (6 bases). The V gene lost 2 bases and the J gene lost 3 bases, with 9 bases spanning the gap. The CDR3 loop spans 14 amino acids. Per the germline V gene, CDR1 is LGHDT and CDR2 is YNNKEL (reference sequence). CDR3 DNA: TGTGCCAGCAGCCAAAGACAGGTAACAGATACGCAGTATTTT. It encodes CASSQRQVTDTQYF.

CDR3 sequence: CASDRPNVEQYF. In nucleotides, the CDR3 is TGTGCCAGTGACAGACCCAACGTAGAGCAGTACTTC. J is TRBJ2-7 and V is TRBV6-5, with D maybe TRBD1 (5 bases). Deletions cut 9 bases from V and 7 bases from J, with 16 bases between. CDR3 size: 12 residues. CDR1 MNHEY and CDR2 SVGAGI come from the germline V gene.

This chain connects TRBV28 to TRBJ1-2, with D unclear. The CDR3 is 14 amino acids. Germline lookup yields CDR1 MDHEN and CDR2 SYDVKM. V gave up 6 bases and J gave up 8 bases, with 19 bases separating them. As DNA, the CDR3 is TGTGCCAGCAGGGGCAGCCAAAGAACCATGGGCTACACCTTC. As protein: CASRGSQRTMGYTF.

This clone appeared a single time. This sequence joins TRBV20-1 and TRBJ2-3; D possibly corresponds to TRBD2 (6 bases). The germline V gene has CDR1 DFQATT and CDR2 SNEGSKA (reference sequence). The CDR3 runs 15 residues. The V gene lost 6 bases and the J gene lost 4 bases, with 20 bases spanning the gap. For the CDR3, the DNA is TGCAGTGCAAGTGGTAGCGGCACCGCCTCAGATACGCAGTATTTT. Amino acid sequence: CSASGSGTASDTQYF.

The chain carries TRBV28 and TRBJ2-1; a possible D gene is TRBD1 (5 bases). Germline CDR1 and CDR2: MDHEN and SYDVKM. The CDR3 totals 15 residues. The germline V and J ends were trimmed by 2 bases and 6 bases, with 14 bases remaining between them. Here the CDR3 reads CASSLIQGGRNEQFF. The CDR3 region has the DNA TGTGCCAGCAGTTTAATCCAGGGTGGGCGCAATGAGCAGTTCTTC.

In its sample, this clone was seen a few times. The CDR3 DNA follows: TGTGCCAGCAGCTTAGGGCTAGCGGGGGAAGATACGCAGTATTTT. As protein: CASSLGLAGEDTQYF. The rearrangement links TRBV5-6 to TRBJ2-3; 10 bases fit TRBD2. J gave up 5 bases and V 2 bases, and 5 bases lay outside the gene matches. The CDR3 is 15 residues long. Germline CDR1 is SGHDT and CDR2 is YYEEEE.

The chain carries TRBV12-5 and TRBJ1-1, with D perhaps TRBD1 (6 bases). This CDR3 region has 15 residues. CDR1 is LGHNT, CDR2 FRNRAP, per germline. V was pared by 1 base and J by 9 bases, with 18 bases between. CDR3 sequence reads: CASGLAGTRFEKAFF. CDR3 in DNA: TGTGCTAGTGGTTTGGCTGGGACAAGATTTGAGAAAGCTTTCTTT.

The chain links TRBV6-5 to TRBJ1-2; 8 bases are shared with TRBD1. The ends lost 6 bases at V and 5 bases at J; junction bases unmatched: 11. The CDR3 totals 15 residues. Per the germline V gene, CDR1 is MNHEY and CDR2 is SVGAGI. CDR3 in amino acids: CASSPAGTGLYGYTF. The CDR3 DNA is TGTGCCAGCAGCCCGGCCGGGACAGGTTTATATGGCTACACCTTC.

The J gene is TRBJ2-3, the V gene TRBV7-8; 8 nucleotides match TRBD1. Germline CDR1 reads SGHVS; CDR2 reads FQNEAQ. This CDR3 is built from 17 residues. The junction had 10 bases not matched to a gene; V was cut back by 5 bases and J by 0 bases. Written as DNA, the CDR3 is TGTGCCAGCAGCCACGGACAGGGCTCTTCTAGCACAGATACGCAGTATTTT. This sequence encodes CASSHGQGSSSTDTQYF.

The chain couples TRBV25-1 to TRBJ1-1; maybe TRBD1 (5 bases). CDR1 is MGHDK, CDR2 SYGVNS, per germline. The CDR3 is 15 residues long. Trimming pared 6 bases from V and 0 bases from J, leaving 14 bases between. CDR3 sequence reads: CASSPTDLMNTEAFF. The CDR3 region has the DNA TGTGCCAGCAGCCCGACAGATCTTATGAACACTGAAGCTTTCTTT.

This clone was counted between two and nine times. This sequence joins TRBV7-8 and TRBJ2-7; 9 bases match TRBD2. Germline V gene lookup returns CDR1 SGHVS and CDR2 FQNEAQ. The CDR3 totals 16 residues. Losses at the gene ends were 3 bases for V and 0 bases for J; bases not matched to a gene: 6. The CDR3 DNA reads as TGTGCCAGCAGCTTTCTAGCTAGCGGGGTCTCCTACGAGCAGTACTTC. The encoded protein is CASSFLASGVSYEQYF.

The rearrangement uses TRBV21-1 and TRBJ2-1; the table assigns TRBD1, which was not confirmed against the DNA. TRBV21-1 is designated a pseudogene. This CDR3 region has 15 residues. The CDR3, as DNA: TGTGCCAGCAGCAAACGGGCAGGGGGCTGCAGTGAGCAGTTCTTC. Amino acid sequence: CASSKRAGGCSEQFF.